These 2 T cell receptor beta chains share one sample of origin, sequenced in a study of cytomegalovirus exposure and HLA in healthy donors. This PCR relied on a set of 60 Vbeta primers and 13 Jbeta primers. Profiling relied on immunoSEQ multiplex PCR, and the TCRdb table lists in-frame clones only, not all of them. This sample has approximately 80,000 clones, with around 80% found just once. Sequenced input: PBMCs. The receptors originated from a male donor in good health and CMV-seropositive.

The V gene is TRBV7-3, the J gene TRBJ2-7, with 8 bases aligning to TRBD1. The length of the CDR3 is 13 residues. CDR1 is SGHTA, CDR2 FQGTGA, per germline. The junction had 3 bases not matched to a gene; V was cut back by 5 bases and J by 3 bases. CDR3 bases: TGTGCCAGCAGCGGAGGACAGGGCTACGAGCAGTACTTC. This translates into CASSGGQGYEQYF.

The V gene is TRBV18, the J gene TRBJ1-5, with D hard to call. Trimming took 6 bases from V and 5 from J, leaving 17 bases between them. CDR1 is KGHSH and CDR2 is LQKENI in the germline V gene. The CDR3 length is 15 residues. CDR3 in amino acids: CASSPLAEAYQPQHF. CDR3 bases: TGTGCCAGCTCCCCTTTAGCGGAGGCGTATCAGCCCCAGCATTTT.